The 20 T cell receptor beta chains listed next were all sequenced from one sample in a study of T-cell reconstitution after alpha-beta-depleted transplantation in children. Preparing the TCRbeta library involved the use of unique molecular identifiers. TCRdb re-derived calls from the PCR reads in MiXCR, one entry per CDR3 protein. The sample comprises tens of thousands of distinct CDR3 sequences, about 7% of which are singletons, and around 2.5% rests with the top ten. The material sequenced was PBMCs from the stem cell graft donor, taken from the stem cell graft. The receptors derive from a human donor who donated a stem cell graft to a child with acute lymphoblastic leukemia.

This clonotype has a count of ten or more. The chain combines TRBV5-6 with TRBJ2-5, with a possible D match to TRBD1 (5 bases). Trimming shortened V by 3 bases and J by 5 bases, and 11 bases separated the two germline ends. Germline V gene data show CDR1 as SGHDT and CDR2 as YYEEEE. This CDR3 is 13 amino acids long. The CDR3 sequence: CASSSWTYETQYF. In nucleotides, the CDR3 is TGTGCCAGCAGCTCCTGGACATACGAGACCCAGTACTTC.

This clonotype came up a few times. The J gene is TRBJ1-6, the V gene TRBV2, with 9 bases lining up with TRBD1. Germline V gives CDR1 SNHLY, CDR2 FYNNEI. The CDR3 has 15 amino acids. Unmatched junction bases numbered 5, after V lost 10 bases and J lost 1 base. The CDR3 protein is CAIRQGVSYNSPLHF. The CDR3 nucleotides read TGTGCCATCCGACAGGGGGTTTCCTATAATTCACCCCTCCACTTT. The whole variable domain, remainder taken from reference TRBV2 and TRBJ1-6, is EPEVTQTPSHQVTQMGQEVILRCVPISNHLYFYWYRQILGQKVEFLVSFYNNEISEKSEIFDDQFSVERPDGSNFTLKIRSTKLEDSAMYFCAIRQGVSYNSPLHFGNGTRLTVT.

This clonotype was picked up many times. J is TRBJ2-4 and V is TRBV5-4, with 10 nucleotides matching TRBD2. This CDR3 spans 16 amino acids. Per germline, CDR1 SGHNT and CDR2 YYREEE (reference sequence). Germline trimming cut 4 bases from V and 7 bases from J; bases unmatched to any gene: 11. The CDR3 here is CASSLRTSGTRNIQYF. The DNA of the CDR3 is TGTGCCAGCAGCCTTAGAACTAGCGGGACACGGAACATTCAGTACTTC.

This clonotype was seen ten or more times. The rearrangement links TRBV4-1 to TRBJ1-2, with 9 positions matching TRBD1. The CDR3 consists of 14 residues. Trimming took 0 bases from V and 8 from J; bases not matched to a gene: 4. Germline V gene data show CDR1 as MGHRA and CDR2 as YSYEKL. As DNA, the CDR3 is TGCGCCAGCAGCCAAGATAACAGGGGGCGCGGCTACACCTTC. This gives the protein CASSQDNRGRGYTF.

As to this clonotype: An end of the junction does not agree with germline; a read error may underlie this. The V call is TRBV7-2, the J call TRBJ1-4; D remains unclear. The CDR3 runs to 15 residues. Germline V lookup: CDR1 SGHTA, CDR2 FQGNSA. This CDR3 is CASSLFPKKDETLFF. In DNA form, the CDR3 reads TGTGCCAGCAGCTTATTTCCAAAGAAAGATGAAACACTGTTTTTT.

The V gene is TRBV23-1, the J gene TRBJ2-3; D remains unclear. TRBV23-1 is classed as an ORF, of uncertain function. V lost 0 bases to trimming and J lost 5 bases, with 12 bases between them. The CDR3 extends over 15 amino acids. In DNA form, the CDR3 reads TGCGCCAGCAGTCAATCGCGATCCTCCCGAGATACGCAGTATTTT. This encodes CASSQSRSSRDTQYF.

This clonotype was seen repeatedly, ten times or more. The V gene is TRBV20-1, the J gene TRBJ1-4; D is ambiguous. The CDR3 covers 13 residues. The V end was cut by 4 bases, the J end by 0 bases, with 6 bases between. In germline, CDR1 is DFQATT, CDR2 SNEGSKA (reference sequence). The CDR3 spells CSATPPTNEKLFF. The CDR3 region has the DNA TGCAGTGCTACCCCCCCAACTAATGAAAAACTGTTTTTT.

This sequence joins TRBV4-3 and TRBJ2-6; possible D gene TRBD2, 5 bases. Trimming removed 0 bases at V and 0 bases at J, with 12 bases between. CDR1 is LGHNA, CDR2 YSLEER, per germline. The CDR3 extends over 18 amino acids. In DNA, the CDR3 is TGCGCCAGCAGCCAAGAAATCGGGAAGCACTCTGGGGCCAACGTCCTGACTTTC. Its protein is CASSQEIGKHSGANVLTF.

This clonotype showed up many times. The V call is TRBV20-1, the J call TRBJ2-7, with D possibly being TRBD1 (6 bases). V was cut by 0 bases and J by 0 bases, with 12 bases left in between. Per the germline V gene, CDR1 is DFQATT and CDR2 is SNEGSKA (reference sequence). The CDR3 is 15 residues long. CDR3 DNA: TGCAGTGCTAGAGATGGAGGACAGTCCTCCTACGAGCAGTACTTC. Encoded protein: CSARDGGQSSYEQYF.

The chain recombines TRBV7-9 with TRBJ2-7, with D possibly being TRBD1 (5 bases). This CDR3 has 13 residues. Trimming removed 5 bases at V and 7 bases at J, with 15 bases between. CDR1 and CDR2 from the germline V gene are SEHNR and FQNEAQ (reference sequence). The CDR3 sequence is CASSQRRQGEQYF. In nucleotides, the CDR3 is TGTGCCAGCAGCCAGAGGCGGCAGGGAGAGCAGTACTTC.

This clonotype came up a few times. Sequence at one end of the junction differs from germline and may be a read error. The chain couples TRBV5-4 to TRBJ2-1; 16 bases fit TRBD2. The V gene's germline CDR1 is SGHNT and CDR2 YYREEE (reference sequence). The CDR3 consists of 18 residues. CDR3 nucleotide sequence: TGTGCCAGCAGCTTAGGGACTAGCGGGAGGGGCTCCTATAATGAGCAGTTCTTC. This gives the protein CASSLGTSGRGSYNEQFF.

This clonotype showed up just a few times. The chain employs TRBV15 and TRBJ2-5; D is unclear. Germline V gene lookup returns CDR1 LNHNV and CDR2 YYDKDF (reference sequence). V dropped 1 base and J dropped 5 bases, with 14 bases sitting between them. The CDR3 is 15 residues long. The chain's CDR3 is CATSRVGSVGETQYF. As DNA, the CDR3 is TGTGCCACCAGCAGAGTCGGCTCCGTAGGGGAGACCCAGTACTTC. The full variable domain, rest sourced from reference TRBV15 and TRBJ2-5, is DAMVIQNPRYQVTQFGKPVTLSCSQTLNHNVMYWYQQKSSQAPKLLFHYYDKDFNNEADTPDNFQSRRPNTSFCFLDIRSPGLGDTAMYLCATSRVGSVGETQYFGPGTRLLVL.

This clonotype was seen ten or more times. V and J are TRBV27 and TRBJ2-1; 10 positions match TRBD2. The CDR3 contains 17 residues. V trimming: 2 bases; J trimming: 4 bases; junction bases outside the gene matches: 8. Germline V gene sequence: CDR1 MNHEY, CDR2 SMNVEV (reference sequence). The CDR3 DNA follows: TGTGCCAGCAGTTTACACGGGCTAGCGGGGGAGTACAATGAGCAGTTCTTC. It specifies CASSLHGLAGEYNEQFF.

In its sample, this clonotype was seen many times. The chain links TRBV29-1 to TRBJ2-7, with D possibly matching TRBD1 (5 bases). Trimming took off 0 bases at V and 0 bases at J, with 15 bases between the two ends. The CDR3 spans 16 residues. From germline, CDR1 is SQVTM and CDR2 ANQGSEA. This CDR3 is CSVEDPDSDPSYEQYF. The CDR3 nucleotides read TGCAGCGTTGAAGATCCCGACAGCGACCCCTCCTACGAGCAGTACTTC.

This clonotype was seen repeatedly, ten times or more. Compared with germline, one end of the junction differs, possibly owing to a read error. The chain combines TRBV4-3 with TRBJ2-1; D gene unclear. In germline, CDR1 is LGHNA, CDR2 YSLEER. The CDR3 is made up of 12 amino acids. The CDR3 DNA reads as TGCGCCATCAGCCGAACGGGTTCGGAGCAGTTCTTC. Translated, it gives CAISRTGSEQFF.

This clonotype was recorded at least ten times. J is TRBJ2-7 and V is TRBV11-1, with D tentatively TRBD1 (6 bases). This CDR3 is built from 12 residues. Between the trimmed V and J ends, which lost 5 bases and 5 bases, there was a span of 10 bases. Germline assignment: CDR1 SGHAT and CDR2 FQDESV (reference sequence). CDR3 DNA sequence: TGTGCCAGCAGCCGGGACACCAACGAGCAGTACTTC. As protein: CASSRDTNEQYF.

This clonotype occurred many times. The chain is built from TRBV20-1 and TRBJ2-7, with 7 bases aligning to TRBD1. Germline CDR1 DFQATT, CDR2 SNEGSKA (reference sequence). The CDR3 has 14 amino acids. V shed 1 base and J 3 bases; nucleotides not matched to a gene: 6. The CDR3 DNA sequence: TGCAGTGCTAGAGCGACGACAGGGCGCTACGAGCAGTACTTC. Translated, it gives CSARATTGRYEQYF.

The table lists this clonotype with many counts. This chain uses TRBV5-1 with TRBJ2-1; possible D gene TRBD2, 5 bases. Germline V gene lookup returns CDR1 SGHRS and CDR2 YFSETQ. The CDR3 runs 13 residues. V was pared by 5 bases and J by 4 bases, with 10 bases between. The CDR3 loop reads CASSSDLYNEQFF. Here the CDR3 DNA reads TGCGCCAGCAGTTCGGACTTATACAATGAGCAGTTCTTC.

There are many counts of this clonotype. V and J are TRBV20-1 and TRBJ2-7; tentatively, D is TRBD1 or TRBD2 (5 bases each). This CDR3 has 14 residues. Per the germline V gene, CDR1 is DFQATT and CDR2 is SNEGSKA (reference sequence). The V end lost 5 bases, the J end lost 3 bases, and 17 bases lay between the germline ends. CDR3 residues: CSAPQPGRSYEQYF. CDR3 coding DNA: TGCAGTGCTCCCCAGCCGGGACGGAGCTACGAGCAGTACTTC.

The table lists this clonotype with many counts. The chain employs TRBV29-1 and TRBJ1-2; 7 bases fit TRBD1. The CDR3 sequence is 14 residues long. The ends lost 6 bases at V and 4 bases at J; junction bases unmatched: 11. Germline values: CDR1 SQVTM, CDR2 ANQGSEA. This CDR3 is CSVVGTGDTYGYTF. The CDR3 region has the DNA TGCAGCGTAGTTGGAACAGGGGATACCTATGGCTACACCTTC.